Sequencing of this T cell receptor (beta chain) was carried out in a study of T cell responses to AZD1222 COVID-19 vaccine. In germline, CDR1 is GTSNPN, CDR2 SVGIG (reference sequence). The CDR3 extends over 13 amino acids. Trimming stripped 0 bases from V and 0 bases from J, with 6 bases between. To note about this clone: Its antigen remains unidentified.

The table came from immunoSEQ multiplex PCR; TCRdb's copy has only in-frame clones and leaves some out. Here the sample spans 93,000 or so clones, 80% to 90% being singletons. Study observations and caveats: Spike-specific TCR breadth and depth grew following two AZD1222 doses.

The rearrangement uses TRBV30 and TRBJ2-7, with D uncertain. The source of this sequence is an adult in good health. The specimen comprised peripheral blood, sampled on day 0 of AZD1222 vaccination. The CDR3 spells CAWSVGSSYEQYF. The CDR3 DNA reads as TGTGCCTGGAGTGTCGGAAGCTCCTACGAGCAGTACTTC.